This is a list of T cell receptor beta chains from one sample in a study of T cells expressing NK-cell markers. TCRdb re-analyzed the 5' RACE reads; it lists each CDR3 protein once, without DNA. Across 350,000 to 450,000 distinct CDR3 sequences, the top ten clones capture under 6.5% of the sample. The source material was blood T cells: a sorted CD56 or NKG2C T cell subset, CD4+ or CD8+ T cells, or bulk PBMC T cells (not recorded which). All receptors come from a man aged 18-75 years in good health. Each CDR3 is given with its conserved first and last residue.

v_call: TRBV28
j_call: TRBJ2-1
cdr3_aa: CASSLNGKELNEQFF

v_call: TRBV4-1
j_call: TRBJ2-3
cdr3_aa: CASSQDYGASTDTQYF

v_call: TRBV5-1
j_call: TRBJ1-6
cdr3_aa: CASSLGQGTGSYNSPLHF

v_call: TRBV4-1
j_call: TRBJ2-6
cdr3_aa: CASSQGQLTGANVLTF

v_call: TRBV20-1
j_call: TRBJ1-1
cdr3_aa: CSARVGTGTEAFF

v_call: TRBV20-1
j_call: TRBJ2-1
cdr3_aa: CSALLGLAPYNEQFF

v_call: TRBV20-1
j_call: TRBJ2-3
cdr3_aa: CSAPPGHGFPDTQYF

v_call: TRBV6-5
j_call: TRBJ2-1
cdr3_aa: CASSYEGQAYNEQFF

v_call: TRBV27
j_call: TRBJ1-6
cdr3_aa: CASRSVGGGYLPLHF

v_call: TRBV16
j_call: TRBJ1-2
cdr3_aa: CASSQWDRVRRGYTF

v_call: TRBV20-1
j_call: TRBJ2-7
cdr3_aa: CSARGKTGADTYEQYF

v_call: TRBV20-1
j_call: TRBJ2-4
cdr3_aa: CSARAGPRGIQYF

v_call: TRBV7-2
j_call: TRBJ2-1
cdr3_aa: CASSLSPGLYNEQFF

v_call: TRBV7-9
j_call: TRBJ2-5
cdr3_aa: CASSHGQQETQYF

v_call: TRBV7-2
j_call: TRBJ2-7
cdr3_aa: CASSFLLTGGTYEQYF